The 10 T cell receptor beta chains presented below share a single source sample, sequenced in a study of blood T cell repertoires in COVID-19. Using immunoSEQ multiplex PCR, the repertoire was profiled, and TCRdb retains in-frame clones only, with some absent. The sample lists 110,000 to 150,000 clones, 88% occurring once. The sequenced sample was peripheral blood. These receptors all come from a man aged 50 or older with active or convalescent COVID-19.

This chain links TRBV7-3 with TRBJ2-1; TRBD2 aligns across 9 bases. CDR1 is SGHTA and CDR2 is FQGTGA in the germline V gene. The CDR3 length is 15 residues. J gave up 9 bases and V 5 bases, and 11 bases lay outside the gene matches. CDR3 sequence (DNA): TGTGCCAGCAGCGATTTAGCGGGAGCCACAAGTGAGCAGTTCTTC. Translating gives CASSDLAGATSEQFF.

The gene calls are TRBV2 and TRBJ1-1; TRBD1 might be the D (5 bases). CDR1 and CDR2 from the germline V gene are SNHLY and FYNNEI. This CDR3 contains 12 residues. V gave up 5 bases and J gave up 6 bases, with 10 bases separating them. The CDR3 bases are TGTGCCAGCAGTAAGACAGCCGCTGAAGCTTTCTTT. Translating gives CASSKTAAEAFF.

The V call is TRBV28, the J call TRBJ1-2; no clear D. The CDR3 totals 12 residues. CDR1 and CDR2 from the germline V gene are MDHEN and SYDVKM. V lost 6 bases and J lost 7, with 12 bases in between. This CDR3 reads CASSRRVGGYTF. The CDR3 nucleotides read TGTGCCAGCAGCAGACGGGTCGGTGGCTACACCTTC.

This rearrangement joins TRBV15 to TRBJ2-5, with unresolved D. CDR3 length: 13 amino acids. Germline CDR1 and CDR2: LNHNV and YYDKDF (reference sequence). Trimming took 1 base from V and 2 from J, leaving 5 bases between them. CDR3 sequence: CATSRAPQETQYF. DNA for the CDR3: TGTGCCACCAGCAGAGCCCCTCAAGAGACCCAGTACTTC.

This chain links TRBV5-1 with TRBJ2-1, with TRBD2 matching 12 bases. J lost 8 bases, V lost 4 bases, and 4 bases had no gene match. In germline, CDR1 is SGHRS, CDR2 YFSETQ. CDR3 size: 14 residues. The CDR3 loop is CASSATSGSYEQFF. The CDR3 nucleotides read TGCGCCAGCAGCGCGACTAGCGGGAGTTATGAGCAGTTCTTC.

The chain has TRBV28 and TRBJ2-1; the match to TRBD2 covers 13 bases. Germline-derived CDR1 and CDR2 are MDHEN and SYDVKM. V trimming: 3 bases; J trimming: 9 bases; junction bases outside the gene matches: 14. The CDR3 spans 18 residues. The chain's CDR3 is CASSFPAGLAGVRTEQFF. The DNA for the CDR3 is TGTGCCAGCAGTTTCCCCGCTGGACTAGCGGGAGTCCGTACTGAGCAGTTCTTC.

This clone came up once. The chain links TRBV9 to TRBJ1-3; 10 bases line up with TRBD1. Germline V gene lookup returns CDR1 SGDLS and CDR2 YYNGEE. The CDR3 spans 16 residues. The V gene end was trimmed by 3 bases and the J gene end by 5 bases; junction bases not matched to a gene: 8. CDR3 sequence (DNA): TGTGCCAGCAGCGGACGACAGGGGGCAAATAGAAACACCATATATTTT. The encoded protein is CASSGRQGANRNTIYF. The full variable domain, with the rest looked up from reference TRBV9 and TRBJ1-3, is DSGVTQTPKHLITATGQRVTLRCSPRSGDLSVYWYQQSLDQGLQFLIQYYNGEERAKGNILERFSAQQFPDLHSELNLSSLELGDSALYFCASSGRQGANRNTIYFGEGSWLTVV.

The rearrangement joins TRBV29-1 to TRBJ1-1; 7 bases align to TRBD1. This CDR3 has 12 amino acids. V gave up 5 bases and J gave up 4 bases; unmatched junction bases: 4. Germline V CDR1 and CDR2: SQVTM, ANQGSEA. CDR3 coding DNA: TGCAGCGTTACAGGGGACTTCACTGAAGCTTTCTTT. Translating it yields CSVTGDFTEAFF.

V usage is TRBV5-1 and J usage is TRBJ2-2, with 7 nucleotides matching TRBD1. CDR1 is SGHRS, CDR2 YFSETQ, per germline. V shed 4 bases and J 0 bases; nucleotides not matched to a gene: 6. This CDR3 has 16 amino acids. CDR3 sequence reads: CASSPTGTANTGELFF. In DNA, the CDR3 is TGCGCCAGCAGCCCCACCGGGACAGCGAACACCGGGGAGCTGTTTTTT.

V is TRBV3-1 (or the pseudogene TRBV3-2) and J is TRBJ2-4; 7 positions match TRBD1. The junction had 7 bases not matched to a gene; V was cut back by 3 bases and J by 8 bases. This CDR3 spans 14 amino acids. From germline, CDR1 is LGHDT and CDR2 YNNKEL (reference sequence). The CDR3 protein is CASSHRQGSDIQYF. The CDR3 nucleotides are TGTGCCAGCAGCCACCGACAGGGTAGCGACATTCAGTACTTC.